These T cell receptor beta chains were read from a single sample in a study of T cells after yellow fever vaccination. From the 5' RACE reads, TCRdb called clonotypes with MiXCR, one entry per CDR3 protein. The sample yields under 250,000 distinct CDR3 sequences, about 3% seen once. The sequencing used CD4+ T cells sorted from PBMCs, collected 10 days after the yellow fever booster vaccination. These receptors were obtained from a young man who received the YFV17D yellow fever vaccine. Each CDR3 is given with its conserved first and last residue. D genes are given only for firm matches. A clone size is listed for some rows: how often the clone was seen (once, few, many), or a class if it is expanded.

many | TRBJ1-1 | TRBD1 | TRBV20-1 | CSANNPQGARGTEAFF | TGCAGTGCTAATAACCCACAGGGGGCACGCGGGACTGAAGCTTTCTTT
many | TRBJ2-3 | NA | TRBV28 | CASTTGQRDTQYF | TGTGCCAGCACAACAGGACAAAGAGATACGCAGTATTTT
many | TRBJ1-1 | NA | TRBV5-4 | CASSLVLGMNTEAFF | TGTGCCAGCAGCTTAGTCCTGGGCATGAACACTGAAGCTTTCTTT
many | TRBJ2-1 | NA | TRBV4-1 | CASSHRGEKQFF | TGCGCCAGCAGCCACCGGGGAGAAAAGCAGTTCTTC
NA | TRBJ2-5 | NA | TRBV20-1 | CSARESGKQETQYF | TGCAGTGCTAGAGAGTCCGGGAAGCAAGAGACCCAGTACTTC
many | TRBJ1-2 | NA | TRBV10-3 | CAISKGGERDGYTF | TGTGCCATCAGCAAGGGGGGGGAACGGGATGGCTACACCTTC
NA | TRBJ2-7 | NA | TRBV18 | CASSPGQSTYEQYF | TGTGCCAGCTCACCAGGACAGAGTACCTACGAGCAGTACTTC
few | TRBJ2-3 | NA | TRBV9 | CASSVGTTDTQYF | TGTGCCAGCAGCGTCGGGACCACAGATACGCAGTATTTT
NA | TRBJ2-3 | NA | TRBV4-1 | CASSHVARARTDTQYF | TGCGCCAGCAGCCACGTAGCCCGAGCTCGCACAGATACGCAGTATTTT
many | TRBJ2-1 | NA | TRBV5-1 | CASKPTTAVWEQFF | TGCGCCAGCAAGCCAACGACGGCTGTATGGGAGCAGTTCTTC
many | TRBJ2-3 | TRBD2 | TRBV7-9 | CASGIAGGADTQYF | TGTGCCAGCGGAATAGCGGGGGGGGCGGATACGCAGTATTTT
NA | TRBJ2-5 | TRBD2 | TRBV18 | CASSPLAGAQETQYF | TGTGCCAGCTCACCGCTAGCGGGGGCCCAAGAGACCCAGTACTTC
many | TRBJ2-2 | NA | TRBV9 | CASSEKHTGELFF | TGTGCCAGCAGCGAGAAGCACACCGGGGAGCTGTTTTTT
few | TRBJ1-3 | NA | TRBV3-1 | CASSLTGVGNTIYF | TGTGCCAGCAGCCTTACGGGAGTCGGAAACACCATATATTTT
many | TRBJ2-5 | NA | TRBV2 | CASSEISQETQYF | TGTGCCAGCAGTGAAATCAGCCAAGAGACCCAGTACTTC
many | TRBJ2-1 | NA | TRBV18 | CASSAGTPYNEQFF | TGTGCCAGCTCAGCCGGGACTCCCTACAATGAGCAGTTCTTC
many | TRBJ2-4 | NA | TRBV5-1 | CASSFPGEDIQYF | TGCGCCAGCAGCTTCCCAGGGGAGGACATTCAGTACTTC
NA | TRBJ2-5 | NA | TRBV19 | CASSIRRGETQYF | TGTGCCAGTAGTATTCGGAGGGGAGAGACCCAGTACTTC
NA | TRBJ1-2 | NA | TRBV19 | CATRQRAGNYGYTF | TGTGCAACGAGGCAGAGGGCGGGGAACTATGGCTACACCTTC
few | TRBJ1-2 | NA | TRBV19 | CASRRGTYGYTF | TGTGCCAGTAGAAGGGGGACCTATGGCTACACCTTC
many | TRBJ1-3 | NA | TRBV9 | CASSIYRSGNTIYF | TGTGCCAGCAGTATTTATCGCTCTGGAAACACCATATATTTT
NA | TRBJ2-5 | NA | TRBV12-3/TRBV12-4 | CASSFSAGHQETQYF | TGTGCCAGCAGTTTCTCGGCAGGGCATCAAGAGACCCAGTACTTC
NA | TRBJ2-1 | TRBD1 | TRBV11-1 | CASCPGQESNEQFF | TGTGCCAGCTGTCCGGGACAGGAATCCAATGAGCAGTTCTTC
many | TRBJ1-3 | NA | TRBV6-6 | CASSYTGSSGNTIYF | TGTGCCAGCAGTTATACTGGCTCCTCTGGAAACACCATATATTTT
NA | TRBJ2-5 | TRBD2 | TRBV4-3 | CASSQVRGGETQYF | TGCGCCAGCAGCCAAGTCCGGGGAGGGGAGACCCAGTACTTC
many | TRBJ2-3 | NA | TRBV3-1 | CASAGNGDTQYF | TGTGCCAGCGCCGGGAACGGAGATACGCAGTATTTT
many | TRBJ1-1 | NA | TRBV7-2 | CASSLARQDEAFF | TGTGCCAGCAGCTTAGCAAGGCAGGATGAAGCTTTCTTT
many | TRBJ1-5 | NA | TRBV7-2 | CASSLVSWNNQPQHF | TGTGCCAGCAGCTTAGTTTCATGGAACAATCAGCCCCAGCATTTT
many | TRBJ1-6 | TRBD1 | TRBV7-2 | CASSIRQGSDSPLHF | TGTGCCAGCAGCATCCGACAGGGCTCAGATTCACCCCTCCACTTT
few | TRBJ1-4 | NA | TRBV19 | CASSSPVTDEKLFF | TGTGCCAGTAGTTCCCCCGTTACGGATGAAAAACTGTTTTTT
many | TRBJ1-1 | TRBD1 | TRBV20-1 | CSARTGTVAFF | TGCAGTGCTAGAACCGGGACAGTAGCTTTCTTT
many | TRBJ2-3 | TRBD2 | TRBV12-3/TRBV12-4 | CASSLRGGTDTQYF | TGTGCCAGCAGTTTACGGGGGGGCACAGATACGCAGTATTTT
many | TRBJ1-1 | TRBD1 | TRBV7-2 | CASSIDRVETEAFF | TGTGCCAGCAGCATAGACAGGGTGGAAACTGAAGCTTTCTTT
many | TRBJ1-5 | NA | TRBV18 | CASSPPRGAGVLNQPQHF | TGTGCCAGCTCACCGCCACGGGGGGCTGGAGTATTGAATCAGCCCCAGCATTTT
many | TRBJ2-7 | TRBD1 | TRBV5-1 | CASSGQGNEQYF | TGCGCCAGCAGCGGACAGGGTAACGAGCAGTACTTC
few | TRBJ2-2 | NA | TRBV5-1 | CASSPVATGNTGELFF | TGCGCCAGCAGCCCCGTTGCGACAGGGAACACCGGGGAGCTGTTTTTT
many | TRBJ2-5 | NA | TRBV6-1 | CAVESREDGETQYF | TGTGCCGTAGAGAGCAGGGAAGATGGAGAGACCCAGTACTTC
NA | TRBJ2-2 | NA | TRBV18 | CASSPPRTNTGELFF | TGTGCCAGCTCACCACCCCGAACGAACACCGGGGAGCTGTTTTTT
NA | TRBJ2-1 | TRBD2 | TRBV12-3/TRBV12-4 | CASRSTSGSYNEQFF | TGTGCCAGCCGATCGACTAGCGGCTCCTACAATGAGCAGTTCTTC
NA | TRBJ2-7 | NA | TRBV20-1 | CSVGTNVGEQYF | TGCAGTGTAGGGACCAACGTCGGCGAGCAGTACTTC
many | TRBJ2-5 | TRBD2 | TRBV5-1 | CASSVARTSVQETQYF | TGCGCCAGCAGCGTAGCCCGGACTAGCGTACAAGAGACCCAGTACTTC
many | TRBJ2-1 | TRBD2 | TRBV6-5 | CASSYPRGGYNEQFF | TGTGCCAGCAGTTACCCTCGCGGGGGGTACAATGAGCAGTTCTTC
NA | TRBJ1-2 | NA | TRBV12-3/TRBV12-4 | CASSLGGGRGYTF | TGTGCCAGCAGTTTAGGCGGGGGTCGGGGCTACACCTTC
few | TRBJ2-3 | NA | TRBV20-1 | CSARGSLKTDTQYF | TGCAGTGCTAGAGGATCCCTGAAGACAGATACGCAGTATTTT
few | TRBJ2-3 | NA | TRBV19 | CASSGQAGTTDTQYF | TGTGCCAGTAGTGGCCAGGCGGGGACTACAGATACGCAGTATTTT
NA | TRBJ2-1 | TRBD2 | TRBV5-1 | CASSLLWTSGGNEQFF | TGCGCCAGCAGCTTGTTGTGGACTAGCGGGGGAAATGAGCAGTTCTTC
many | TRBJ2-5 | TRBD1 | TRBV7-7 | CASSLASTGEETQYF | TGTGCCAGCAGCTTAGCATCGACAGGGGAAGAGACCCAGTACTTC
many | TRBJ2-3 | NA | TRBV4-3 | CASSPSTRGTDTQYF | TGCGCCAGCAGCCCCTCGACCCGGGGCACAGATACGCAGTATTTT
many | TRBJ1-1 | NA | TRBV5-1 | CASSLANTEAFF | TGTGCCAGCAGCTTAGCCAACACTGAAGCTTTCTTT
many | TRBJ2-3 | NA | TRBV7-2 | CASSPYPLDTQYF | TGTGCCAGCAGCCCCTACCCCCTGGATACGCAGTATTTT
NA | TRBJ1-1 | NA | TRBV7-9 | CASSSTQPGNPSRNTEAFF | TGTGCCAGCAGCTCAACCCAGCCGGGGAACCCATCAAGGAACACTGAAGCTTTCTTT
many | TRBJ2-7 | TRBD2 | TRBV19 | CASSIVLLAGTSENEQYF | TGTGCCAGTAGTATAGTGCTACTAGCGGGGACTTCTGAGAACGAGCAGTACTTC
few | TRBJ1-1 | NA | TRBV18 | CASSPRTANTEAFF | TGTGCCAGCTCACCCCGGACAGCGAACACTGAAGCTTTCTTT
many | TRBJ2-3 | TRBD2 | TRBV14 | CASTRTSGGDDTQYF | TGTGCCAGCACCCGGACTAGCGGGGGGGATGATACGCAGTATTTT
NA | TRBJ1-2 | NA | TRBV18 | CASSPPGQPNYGYTF | TGTGCCAGCTCACCACCAGGACAACCGAACTATGGCTACACCTTC
few | TRBJ1-5 | NA | TRBV5-1 | CASSLVPGQNQPQHF | TGCGCCAGCAGCTTGGTTCCAGGTCAAAATCAGCCCCAGCATTTT
NA | TRBJ1-1 | NA | TRBV5-1 | CASSQQGTPYTEAFF | TGCGCCAGCAGCCAACAGGGAACTCCTTACACTGAAGCTTTCTTT